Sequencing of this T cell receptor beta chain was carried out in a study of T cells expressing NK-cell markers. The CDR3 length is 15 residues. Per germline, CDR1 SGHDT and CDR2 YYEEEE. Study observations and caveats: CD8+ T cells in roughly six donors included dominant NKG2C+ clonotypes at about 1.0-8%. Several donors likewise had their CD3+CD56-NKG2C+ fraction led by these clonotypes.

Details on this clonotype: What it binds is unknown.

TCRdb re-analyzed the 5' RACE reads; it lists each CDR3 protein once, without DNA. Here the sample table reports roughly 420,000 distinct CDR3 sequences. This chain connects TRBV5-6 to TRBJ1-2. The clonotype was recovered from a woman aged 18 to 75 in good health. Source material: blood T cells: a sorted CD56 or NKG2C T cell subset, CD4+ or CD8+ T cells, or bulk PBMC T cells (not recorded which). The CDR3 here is CASSLVTSHNYGYTF.